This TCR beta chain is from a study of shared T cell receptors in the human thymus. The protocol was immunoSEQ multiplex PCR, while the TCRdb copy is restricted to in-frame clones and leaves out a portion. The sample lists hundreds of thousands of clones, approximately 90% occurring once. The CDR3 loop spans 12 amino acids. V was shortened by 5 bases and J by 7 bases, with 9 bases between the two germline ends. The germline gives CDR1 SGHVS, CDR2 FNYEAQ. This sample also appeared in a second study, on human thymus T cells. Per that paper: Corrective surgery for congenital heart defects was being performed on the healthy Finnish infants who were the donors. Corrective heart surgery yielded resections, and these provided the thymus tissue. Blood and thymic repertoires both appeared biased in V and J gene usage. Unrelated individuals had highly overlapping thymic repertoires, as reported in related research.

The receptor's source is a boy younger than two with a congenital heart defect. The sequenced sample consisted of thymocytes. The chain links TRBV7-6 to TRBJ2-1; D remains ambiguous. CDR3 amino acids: CASSPFLNEQFF. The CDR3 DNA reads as TGTGCCAGCAGCCCCTTCCTAAATGAGCAGTTCTTC.